Reported below is one TCR beta chain. Its target is not known. This specimen comes from a study of blood T cells in healthy people across ages. This CDR3 is 12 amino acids long. V was pared by 10 bases and J by 5 bases, with 14 bases between. Germline CDR1 reads ENHRY; CDR2 reads SYGVKD. Whole-study findings and limits: When set beside aged donors, long-lived donors presented more naive CD4+ cells and higher diversity. Shifts in expanded clonotypes may have been confounded by donor CMV status, which was unknown.

Through a sample-barcoded 5' primer and a J-beta primer mix, a second PCR was run for roughly 6 to 12 cycles. Each cDNA molecule was tagged by a template-switch adaptor that had 12 random nucleotides. TCRdb processed the 5' RACE reads anew with MiXCR; each CDR3 protein has one entry. Of 650,000 to 950,000 distinct CDR3 sequences listed, more than 40% were seen once; the top ten hold approximately 19%. V and J are TRBV10-3 and TRBJ1-1; D perhaps matches TRBD1 (6 bases). Sequencing was carried out using blood. The sequence was obtained from a man aged 55 to 70 in good health. The CDR3 reads CATEEGGTEAFF. The CDR3 coding sequence is TGTGCCACAGAGGAGGGGGGGACTGAAGCTTTCTTT.